These 6 T cell receptor beta chains share one sample of origin, sequenced in a study of spatial heterogeneity in lung cancer. Notes on the study in general: The number of expanded tumor alpha and beta chains correlated with mutation number.

The antigens of these receptors remain unknown. In TCRdb, the 5' RACE reads were re-called with MiXCR into one record per CDR3 protein. The repertoire has over 10,000 distinct CDR3 sequences, approximately 4.8% of them found once; the top ten carry about 25%. This sample's time point: sample taken at primary tumor resection. The material sequenced was lung tumor tissue, taken at surgery. Source of these receptors: a male donor with early-stage non-small cell lung cancer.

The count of this clonotype is one. Compared with germline, one end of the junction differs, possibly owing to a read error. This beta chain came through as a stray read in a library set up for alpha chains, and its size says little. The genes are TRBV12-3 or TRBV12-4 and TRBJ1-2, with D unresolved. The CDR3 spans 12 residues. The CDR3, as DNA: TGTGCCAGCAGTTTAGGTTTTTATGGCTACATCTTC. Translating it yields CASSLGFYGYIF.

This clonotype came up many times. A library made for alpha chains picked up this beta chain off target, so its size means little. The chain has TRBV7-2 and TRBJ2-5; no clear D gene. Germline V gene sequence: CDR1 SGHTA, CDR2 FQGNSA. The germline V and J ends were trimmed by 7 bases and 1 base, with 10 bases remaining between them. The CDR3 length is 13 residues. The CDR3 loop is CASTQKSQETQYF. The CDR3 nucleotides are TGTGCCAGCACCCAGAAGAGCCAAGAGACCCAGTACTTC.

At least ten counts were recorded for this clonotype. The library was built for alpha chains, so this beta chain is an off-target read and its size means little. This sequence joins TRBV27 and TRBJ2-2; 7 nucleotides agree with TRBD1. Germline CDR1 is MNHEY and CDR2 is SMNVEV (reference sequence). The V segment lost 8 bases and the J segment 2 bases; nucleotides outside the gene matches: 11. The CDR3 covers 16 residues. CDR3 amino acids: CASSHSGQINTGELFF. DNA for the CDR3: TGTGCCAGCTCGCATTCGGGACAGATAAACACCGGGGAGCTGTTTTTT.

Many counts were recorded for this clonotype. This beta chain turned up in a library designed for alpha chains; as an off-target read, its abundance says little. The rearrangement links TRBV28 to TRBJ2-7; TRBD1 aligns across 10 bases. The length of the CDR3 is 14 residues. V lost 7 bases, J lost 2 bases, and 5 bases stayed unmatched. The germline gives CDR1 MDHEN, CDR2 SYDVKM. The CDR3, as DNA: TGTGCCAGCACGCTGACAGGGGGCGCCTACGAGCAGTACTTC. The encoded protein is CASTLTGGAYEQYF.

In the case of this clonotype: This beta chain is an off-target read within a library intended for alpha chains, so its frequency means little. The chain employs TRBV11-2 and TRBJ2-5; tentatively, D is TRBD1 (6 bases). Germline-derived CDR1 and CDR2 are SGHAT and FQNNGV. Trimming pared 7 bases from V and 0 bases from J, leaving 18 bases between. The CDR3 covers 16 residues. In DNA form, the CDR3 reads TGTGCCAGCATCGCCAGGGGCAGGGAATACCAAGAGACCCAGTACTTC. It codes for CASIARGREYQETQYF.

This clonotype has at least ten counts. Because the library targeted alpha chains, this beta chain is an off-target read whose size means little. The rearrangement uses TRBV20-1 and TRBJ1-1; TRBD1 matches at 9 bases. Germline V gene data show CDR1 as DFQATT and CDR2 as SNEGSKA (reference sequence). The CDR3 extends over 15 amino acids. Trimming cost V 4 bases and J 1 base; bases outside gene matches: 7. CDR3 sequence reads: CSATWTGAGNTEAFF. CDR3 coding DNA: TGCAGTGCTACCTGGACAGGGGCGGGGAACACTGAAGCTTTCTTT.